This record concerns one TCR beta chain sequence. What this receptor recognizes is not known. Base-call qualities are not available, and no considerably larger clone is one nucleotide away. This record comes from a study of T cell repertoires and HLA-DP antigens (dated by TCRdb to 2016 to 2019). Looking at the study overall: Using HeLa cells transduced to present allogeneic HLA-DP, the study set up an in vitro model of CD4+ T cell alloreactivity. Compared with self, one alloantigen differed at one amino acid in the peptide-binding groove and the other differed at around eleven, modelling structurally similar versus dissimilar alloantigens. The three donors were two male and one female, with ages ranging from the 18-to-29 to the 60-to-69 age band. An average DNA input of around 220 ng was used for sorted CD137+CD4+ samples, compared with about 1,200 ng for pre-culture CD4+ samples. Broader findings and caveats from the paper: Clones undetected before culture had an average cumulative frequency of approximately 35% against one allele and around 55% against the other. The study was limited by having just a few donors, by relying on a non-physiological HeLa antigen-presenting system, and by using total CD4+ cells as responders. The naive and memory CD4+ repertoires were not analysed as separate populations. Clonality of sorted CD137+ cells was similar against both alloantigens (about 0.4) and much higher than in pre-culture samples (about 0.037).

TCRB CDR3 regions were amplified with the immunoSEQ multiplex PCR using forward primers for 54 TRBV segments and reverse primers for 13 TRBJ segments. Deep resolution, with a target of roughly 200,000 T cell genomes, was applied to the sequencing of pre-culture CD4+ samples. Sequencing of amplicons was performed on an Illumina HiSeq System, and 87 bp reads covering the CDR3 were generated. As for the original processing: Correction for PCR and sequencing errors was applied to reads, and CDR3 regions were defined through alignment to IMGT reference sequences. Synthetic template pools were used to estimate template counts and unique rearrangement counts. Clonality was computed by subtracting Pielou's evenness from 1. Richness was estimated with the Daley-Smith estimator. Morisita's index served as the measure of repertoire overlap. Clones present in cultured samples but not detected in the pre-culture repertoire of the same donor were defined as low-abundance clones. TCRdb carries this immuneACCESS record with in-frame sequences only. Its versions omit some clonotypes, under half of them owing to an unresolved V gene in the studies checked, with the rest unexplained. Clone size and V and J calls were adopted from that table, with D and trimming inferred from the DNA. Across this sample there are approximately 73,000 clones, with just under 80% seen only once. Jointly, the top ten make up roughly 1.6% of the sample.

Magnetic bead negative selection was used to isolate untouched CD4+ T cells from Ficoll-separated PBMC, with purity averaging approximately 98%. Untouched CD4+ T cells were isolated from Ficoll-separated PBMC with magnetic beads, reaching approximately 98% purity with negligible CD8+ contamination. Peripheral blood mononuclear cells came from the buffy coats of three healthy blood donors, who served as the study's donors. All three donors were CMV seronegative. The DNeasy Blood & Tissue Kit was used for extraction of genomic DNA. Genomic DNA from sorted CD137+CD4+ cells and from pre-culture CD4+ baseline samples of each subject was subjected to TCRB sequencing. This TCR was sampled from a man aged 55 to 70 in good health and CMV-seronegative. What was sequenced was CD4+ T cells from PBMCs.

The base sequence is TGTGCCAGCTCACCAACCGGTTTCACCGGGGAGCTGTTTTTT. This sequence encodes CASSPTGFTGELFF. The chain links TRBV18 with TRBJ2-2; there is no confident call for the D gene. Between the V and J ends, shortened by 2 bases and 4 bases respectively, the junction contains 8 bases. The CDR1 and CDR2 encoded by the germline V gene are KGHSH and LQKENI. Including the terminal cysteine and phenylalanine, the CDR3 comprises 14 residues. The CDR3 DNA has 42 bases and is translated from base 1.